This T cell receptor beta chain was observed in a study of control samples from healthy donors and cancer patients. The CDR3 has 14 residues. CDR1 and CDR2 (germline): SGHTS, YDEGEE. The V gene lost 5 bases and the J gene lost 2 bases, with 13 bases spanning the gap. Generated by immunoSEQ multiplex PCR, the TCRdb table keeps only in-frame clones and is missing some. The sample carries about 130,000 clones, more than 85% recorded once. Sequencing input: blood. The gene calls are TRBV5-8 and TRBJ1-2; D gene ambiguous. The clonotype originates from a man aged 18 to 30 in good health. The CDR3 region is CASSAELANYGYTF. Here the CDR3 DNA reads TGTGCCAGCAGTGCGGAGCTCGCGAACTATGGCTACACCTTC.